What follows is one T cell receptor beta chain and its context. This clonotype is deemed medium-sized (0.01 to 0.1%). Its antigen is still unknown. Nothing much larger sits one base from this clone, and base qualities are not available. Instrument on record: Illumina MiSeq. TCRdb applied fastp at Q25 and MiXCR to the public reads, then kept only in-frame beta chains. Identical CDR3 proteins give one entry, which carries the most common genes and DNA. This sample lists about 4,500 distinct CDR3 sequences; roughly 8.6% were detected once. The ten largest clonotypes hold around 10% of the sample. The sample comes from a study. CDR1 and CDR2 were assigned from the germline V gene as SGHTA and FQGNSA. From its cysteine to its phenylalanine, the CDR3 spans 16 amino acids. Of the read, only the CDR3 DNA is kept; its 48 bases are in frame from base 1. Here V drops 0 bases and J drops 0 bases, and the junction holds 3 bases not matched to any gene.

The chain is encoded by TRBV7-2 joined to TRBJ2-7; 9 of the junction bases match TRBD1. The source material was CD4+ T cells from synovial fluid. This TCR was recovered from a human donor with rheumatoid arthritis. The sequenced DNA: TGTGCCAGCAGCTTAGCGCGGGGACAGGGCTCCTACGAGCAGTACTTC. This translates into CASSLARGQGSYEQYF.